This T cell receptor (beta chain) was captured in a study of blood T cell repertoires in COVID-19. Looking at the study overall: Acute and convalescent COVID-19 samples came from the United States, Italy and Spain. From T cells, B-cell-depleted T cells, or PBMCs came the material, which was cDNA or gDNA.

The CDR3 totals 14 residues. Trimming took 10 bases from V and 2 from J, leaving 17 bases between them. The germline gives CDR1 ENHRY, CDR2 SYGVKD. It was within 2 weeks before study entry that exposed participants met a COVID-19 case. As originally analysed: Researchers report that nucleated cell counts were estimated from reference gene primer amplification. Generated by immunoSEQ multiplex PCR, the TCRdb table keeps only in-frame clones and is missing some. Clone size and V and J calls were adopted from that table, with D and trimming inferred from the DNA. Of hundreds of thousands of clones listed, approximately 90% are singletons. This clone was recorded only once.

The genes are TRBV10-3 and TRBJ1-2; no clear D. The receptor's source is a man over 45 who had been exposed to COVID-19. The sample was PBMCs or T cells enriched from blood (not recorded which). CDR3 in DNA: TGTGCCACCAACCTCGGTGGCGGAAACTATGGCTACACCTTC. Translation gives CATNLGGGNYGYTF.